Listed here is a single T cell receptor beta chain. What it binds is unknown. Sequencing used immunoSEQ multiplex PCR; TCRdb keeps in-frame clones, though not all of them. The sample records fewer than 75,000 clones, around nine tenths being singletons. The source of the sample is a study of OX40 agonist ivuxolimab in advanced cancers. Study results and limitations: At 0.1-3.0 mg/kg, partial responders had clonal expansion among the lowest observed.

The clonotype was recovered from an adult with an advanced solid tumor such as melanoma, head and neck, liver or kidney cancer. Sequencing was performed on CD4+ or CD8+ T cells sorted from blood, taken in a trial of the OX40 agonist ivuxolimab.

CDR3 loop: CASSSLVPGELFF. DNA for the CDR3: TGTGCCAGCAGCTCCCTAGTCCCCGGGGAGCTGTTTTTT. J is TRBJ2-2 and V is TRBV7-2; D is unclear. Germline CDR1 is SGHTA and CDR2 is FQGNSA. This CDR3 is 13 amino acids long. Trimming stripped 4 bases from V and 6 bases from J, with 9 bases between.